This T cell receptor beta chain was captured in a study of sequential checkpoint blockade in melanoma. The treatment is: randomized to nivolumab then ipilimumab (arm A) or the reverse (arm B). Profiling relied on immunoSEQ multiplex PCR, and the TCRdb table lists in-frame clones only, not all of them. The table has about 40,000 clones, 84% seen once. The input for sequencing was CD8+ T cells sorted from blood (inferred from file names), taken from a patient given nivolumab and ipilimumab in sequence. The sequence was obtained from a human donor with melanoma.

The CDR3 region is CASSLLQGEGYGYTF. CDR3 DNA: TGCGCCAGCAGCTTGTTACAGGGAGAAGGCTATGGCTACACCTTC. J is TRBJ1-2 and V is TRBV5-1; TRBD1 is a possible D gene (6 bases). The CDR3 loop spans 15 amino acids. CDR1 and CDR2 (germline): SGHRS, YFSETQ. The V end lost 1 base, the J end lost 4 bases, and 14 bases lay between the germline ends.